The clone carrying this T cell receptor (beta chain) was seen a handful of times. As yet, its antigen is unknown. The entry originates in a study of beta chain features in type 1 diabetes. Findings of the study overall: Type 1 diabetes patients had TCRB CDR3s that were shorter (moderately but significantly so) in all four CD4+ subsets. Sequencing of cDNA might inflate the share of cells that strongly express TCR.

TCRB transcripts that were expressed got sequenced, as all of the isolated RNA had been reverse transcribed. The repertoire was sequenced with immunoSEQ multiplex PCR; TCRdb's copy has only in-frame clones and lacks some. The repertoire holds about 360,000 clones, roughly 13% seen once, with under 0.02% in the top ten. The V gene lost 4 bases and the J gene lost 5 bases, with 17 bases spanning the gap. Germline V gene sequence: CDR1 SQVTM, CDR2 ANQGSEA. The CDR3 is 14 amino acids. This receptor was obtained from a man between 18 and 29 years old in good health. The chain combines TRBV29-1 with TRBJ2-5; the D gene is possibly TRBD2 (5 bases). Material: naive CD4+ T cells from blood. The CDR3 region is CSVAVASSEETQYF. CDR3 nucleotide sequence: TGCAGCGTTGCGGTTGCTAGCTCAGAGGAGACCCAGTACTTC.